What follows are 30 T cell receptor beta chains derived from one specimen sequenced in a study of T cell repertoires in cytomegalovirus infection. TCRdb recomputed calls from the reads with MiXCR, one row per CDR3 protein. This sample has 350,000 to 450,000 distinct CDR3 sequences, with roughly 18% found just once. The sequenced material came from PBMCs. Receptors originate from a human donor in good health (CMV status not recorded). Some clones in this sample may be carry-over from other donors' samples.

This clonotype was found a few times. This chain connects TRBV20-1 to TRBJ1-5; unclear D gene. CDR1 is DFQATT and CDR2 is SNEGSKA in the germline V gene (reference sequence). CDR3 size: 16 residues. The V and J ends lost 5 bases and 0 bases respectively, with 17 bases between them. As DNA, the CDR3 is TGCAGTGCTTCCGGGAATCAAATTAATAGCAATCAGCCCCAGCATTTT. It translates to CSASGNQINSNQPQHF.

This clonotype was recorded at least ten times. The J gene is TRBJ2-7, the V gene TRBV7-6; weak D call: TRBD2 (5 bases). Germline CDR1 reads SGHVS; CDR2 reads FNYEAQ. The CDR3 loop spans 14 amino acids. V dropped 0 bases and J dropped 5 bases, with 11 bases sitting between them. The CDR3 nucleotides are TGTGCCAGCAGCTTAGCGGGAGAGGCGAACGAGCAGTACTTC. Translation gives CASSLAGEANEQYF.

The chain employs TRBV6-2 or TRBV6-3 and TRBJ2-3; D gene uncertain. Looked up from germline, CDR1 is MNHEY and CDR2 is SVGEGT. There are 12 residues in the CDR3. Trimming cost V 0 bases and J 8 bases, with 6 bases left between them. The CDR3 DNA sequence: TGTGCCAGCAGTTACTCTTCTGTTACGCAGTATTTT. Encoded protein: CASSYSSVTQYF.

In its sample, this clonotype was seen a few times. The chain is built from TRBV5-5 and TRBJ1-1, with TRBD1 matching over 9 bases. The ends lost 6 bases at V and 5 bases at J; junction bases unmatched: 14. Per the germline V gene, CDR1 is SGHKS and CDR2 is YYEKEE (reference sequence). There are 16 residues in the CDR3. The CDR3 reads CASTPIPGQGGTEAFF. The DNA for the CDR3 is TGTGCCAGCACCCCGATTCCGGGACAGGGAGGGACTGAAGCTTTCTTT.

This clonotype ranks as medium-sized. The chain combines TRBV7-2 with TRBJ2-5, with 10 bases aligning to TRBD2. The CDR3 loop spans 17 amino acids. The J segment lost 1 base and the V segment lost 1 base, leaving 6 bases of the junction unmatched. Per germline, CDR1 SGHTA and CDR2 FQGNSA. CDR3 DNA: TGTGCCAGCAGCTTAGGGATACTAGCGGGGAGCCAAGAGACCCAGTACTTC. As protein: CASSLGILAGSQETQYF.

As regards this clonotype: A read error may explain this, as a much larger clone is one base away. The gene calls are TRBV7-2 and TRBJ2-4, with TRBD2 matching 8 bases. Per germline, CDR1 SGHTA and CDR2 FQGNSA. The CDR3 has 17 residues. The CDR3 loop is CVSSQAPGLEGRSIQYF. The CDR3 DNA reads as TGTGTCAGCAGCCAAGCCCCGGGACTAGAGGGACGGAGCATTCAGTACTTC. Looking up the rest from reference TRBV7-2 and TRBJ2-4 gives the full variable domain: GAGVSQSPSNKVTEKGKDVELRCDPISGHTALYWYRQSLGQGLEFLIYFQGNSAPDKSGLPSDRFSAERTGGSVSTLTIQRTQQEDSAVYLCVSSQAPGLEGRSIQYFGAGTRLSVL.

This chain uses TRBV2 with TRBJ2-3; TRBD2 matches 10 bases. The length of the CDR3 is 14 residues. The germline V gene encodes CDR1 SNHLY and CDR2 FYNNEI. J lost 6 bases, V lost 7 bases, and 7 bases had no gene match. The CDR3 DNA reads as TGTGCCAGCAACCCGGGACTAGCGTTGGATACGCAGTATTTT. This codes for CASNPGLALDTQYF.

This clonotype was picked up many times. This chain connects TRBV19 to TRBJ1-6; 10 positions match TRBD1. Germline lookup yields CDR1 LNHDA and CDR2 SQIVND (reference sequence). This CDR3 has 15 amino acids. Trimming at V came to 0 bases and at J to 14 bases, leaving 7 bases not matched to a gene. CDR3 sequence reads: CASSIDRDRGSALHF. DNA for the CDR3: TGTGCCAGTAGTATAGACCGGGACAGGGGATCGGCCCTCCACTTT.

The chain joins TRBV20-1 to TRBJ2-7, with D unclear. The CDR3 length is 14 residues. The germline V gene has CDR1 DFQATT and CDR2 SNEGSKA (reference sequence). V lost 6 bases and J 0 bases, leaving 15 bases between the germline ends. CDR3 region: CSAINDVSSYEQYF. The CDR3 DNA reads as TGCAGTGCCATAAACGACGTTTCCTCCTACGAGCAGTACTTC.

This clonotype showed up just a few times. J is TRBJ1-1 and V is TRBV2; no clear D. CDR1 is SNHLY, CDR2 FYNNEI, per germline. The CDR3 consists of 13 residues. Trimming shortened V by 3 bases and J by 11 bases, and 16 bases separated the two germline ends. In DNA, the CDR3 is TGTGCCAGCAGTGACGTCCCTACAATCGAGGCTTTCTTT. Translation: CASSDVPTIEAFF.

Points on this clonotype: This clone may be a read error of a much larger clone one base away. The rearrangement uses TRBV7-2 and TRBJ1-2; TRBD1 matches 7 bases. Germline trimming cut 5 bases from V and 8 bases from J; bases unmatched to any gene: 8. The CDR3 runs to 13 residues. Germline V gives CDR1 SGHTA, CDR2 FQGNSA. CDR3 in amino acids: CASSPTTGKGYTF. The CDR3 bases are TGTGCCAGCAGCCCCACGACAGGGAAGGGCTACACCTTC. The whole variable domain, filled in from reference TRBV7-2 and TRBJ1-2, reads GAGVSQSPSNKVTEKGKDVELRCDPISGHTALYWYRQSLGQGLEFLIYFQGNSAPDKSGLPSDRFSAERTGGSVSTLTIQRTQQEDSAVYLCASSPTTGKGYTFGSGTRLTVV.

The chain recombines TRBV6-5 with TRBJ1-2; D gene unclear. V lost 0 bases to trimming and J lost 2 bases, with 10 bases between them. Germline V lookup: CDR1 MNHEY, CDR2 SVGAGI. The CDR3 is 15 amino acids. The CDR3 sequence: CASSYSSGINYGYTF. The CDR3 DNA is TGTGCCAGCAGTTACTCCAGCGGGATCAACTATGGCTACACCTTC.

V and J are TRBV4-1 and TRBJ2-7; 7 bases are a match to TRBD1. The length of the CDR3 is 16 residues. Trimming took 4 bases from V and 3 from J; bases not matched to a gene: 12. The germline V gene has CDR1 MGHRA and CDR2 YSYEKL. CDR3: CASSLSTGQLFYEQYF. CDR3 bases: TGCGCCAGCAGCCTTAGCACGGGACAGCTTTTCTACGAGCAGTACTTC.

In its sample, this clonotype was seen a few times. The chain couples TRBV7-8 to TRBJ2-7, with a weak D call TRBD2 (6 bases). Germline CDR1 is SGHVS and CDR2 is FQNEAQ. This CDR3 is built from 13 residues. Trimming shortened V by 4 bases and J by 9 bases, and 16 bases separated the two germline ends. The CDR3 DNA reads as TGTGCCAGCAGCTCCCAATCCGGGGAGGCGCAGTACTTC. Residues: CASSSQSGEAQYF.

There are many counts of this clonotype. The rearrangement uses TRBV6-2 or TRBV6-3 and TRBJ2-1; D gene uncertain. CDR3 length: 13 amino acids. CDR1 and CDR2 from the germline V gene are MNHEY and SVGEGT. With 6 bases removed from V and 8 bases from J, the gap between germline ends came to 14 bases. The CDR3 sequence: CASRPSLAYEQFF. In DNA, the CDR3 is TGTGCCAGCAGACCCTCACTCGCCTATGAGCAGTTCTTC.

This sequence joins TRBV28 and TRBJ2-3; 8 bases are shared with TRBD2. In germline, CDR1 is MDHEN, CDR2 SYDVKM. This CDR3 spans 15 amino acids. With V trimmed by 5 bases and J by 5 bases, 9 bases remained unmatched. The CDR3 nucleotides read TGTGCCAGCAGTAGAGGCGGGGGGTTAGGAGATACGCAGTATTTT. It is translated as CASSRGGGLGDTQYF.

This clonotype was detected ten times or more. This chain uses TRBV7-9 with TRBJ2-7, with D tentatively TRBD1 (6 bases). The CDR3 extends over 14 amino acids. The V end lost 1 base, the J end lost 6 bases, and 13 bases lay between the germline ends. Germline lookup yields CDR1 SEHNR and CDR2 FQNEAQ (reference sequence). CDR3 sequence: CASSLGGGSGEQYF. The CDR3 DNA reads TGTGCCAGCAGCTTAGGAGGGGGATCGGGCGAGCAGTACTTC.

The rearrangement links TRBV7-4 to TRBJ2-3; D may correspond to TRBD1 or TRBD2 (5 bases each). Between the trimmed V and J ends, which lost 3 bases and 11 bases, there was a span of 15 bases. This CDR3 is 13 amino acids long. The germline V gene has CDR1 SGHVT and CDR2 SQSDAQ. This CDR3 is CASSFEGWDRQYF. The CDR3 nucleotides read TGTGCCAGCAGCTTTGAGGGGTGGGATCGGCAGTATTTT.

In its sample, this clonotype was seen a few times. The genes are TRBV7-8 and TRBJ2-7; D not resolved. The CDR3 covers 14 residues. Trimming left V 1 base short and J 2 bases short, with 9 bases between. Germline-derived CDR1 and CDR2 are SGHVS and FQNEAQ. CDR3 in amino acids: CASSLGPTTYEQYF. In DNA form, the CDR3 reads TGTGCCAGCAGCTTAGGACCTACAACCTACGAGCAGTACTTC.

The sample holds a few counts of this clonotype. The chain combines TRBV12-3 or TRBV12-4 with TRBJ1-3, with D possibly matching TRBD1 (5 bases). Trimming removed 6 bases from V and 9 bases from J, with 18 bases in between. This CDR3 comprises 14 residues. Written as DNA, the CDR3 is TGTGCCAGCAGGGCTCCGGGGCCTAGGTCCACCATATATTTT. Residues: CASRAPGPRSTIYF.

In this sample, this clonotype turned up many times. The J gene is TRBJ2-5, the V gene TRBV11-2; D is unclear. CDR1 is SGHAT, CDR2 FQNNGV, per germline. The CDR3 contains 13 residues. V shed 5 bases and J shed 2 bases, with 9 bases lying between them. The CDR3 sequence is CASSTRAQETQYF. The DNA for the CDR3 is TGTGCCAGCAGCACCCGGGCGCAAGAGACCCAGTACTTC.

The chain employs TRBV12-3 or TRBV12-4 and TRBJ1-5; D is ambiguous. Trimming left V 3 bases short and J 0 bases short, with 9 bases between. The CDR3 spans 15 residues. The DNA of the CDR3 is TGTGCCAGCAGTTTGTCCCCGGATAGCAATCAGCCCCAGCATTTT. It is translated as CASSLSPDSNQPQHF.

There are many counts of this clonotype. V gene TRBV4-3 combines with J gene TRBJ1-2; 8 bases map to TRBD1. The CDR3 contains 16 residues. J was trimmed by 3 bases and V by 3 bases; bases with no gene match: 9. CDR1 and CDR2 from the germline V gene are LGHNA and YSLEER. Written as DNA, the CDR3 is TGCGCCAGCAGCCAGGATTACTCACAGGGGGACTATGGCTACACCTTC. Residues: CASSQDYSQGDYGYTF.

This clonotype was seen many times. The gene calls are TRBV7-2 and TRBJ2-3, with a possible D match to TRBD2 (6 bases). Germline V gene lookup returns CDR1 SGHTA and CDR2 FQGNSA. CDR3 length: 16 residues. Trimming removed 1 base at V and 4 bases at J, with 15 bases between. The CDR3 spells CASSLGLGGGADTQYF. In DNA form, the CDR3 reads TGTGCCAGCAGCTTAGGACTCGGGGGTGGGGCAGATACGCAGTATTTT.

The table lists this clonotype with many counts. This chain uses TRBV6-5 with TRBJ2-1; 8 positions agree with TRBD2. Per the germline V gene, CDR1 is MNHEY and CDR2 is SVGAGI. V lost 2 bases and J lost 2; bases outside the gene matches: 8. There are 17 residues in the CDR3. CDR3 loop: CASSYRGSGGTYNEQFF. DNA of the CDR3: TGTGCCAGCAGTTACCGAGGGAGCGGGGGTACCTACAATGAGCAGTTCTTC.

This chain connects TRBV2 to TRBJ2-3; tentative D call: TRBD2 (6 bases). Trimming left V 7 bases short and J 2 bases short, with 16 bases between. This CDR3 has 15 amino acids. The germline V gene encodes CDR1 SNHLY and CDR2 FYNNEI. The CDR3 is CASNPGTLLTDTQYF. CDR3 bases: TGTGCCAGCAACCCCGGGACTCTCCTCACAGATACGCAGTATTTT. The entire variable domain, with the rest obtained from reference TRBV2 and TRBJ2-3, is as follows: EPEVTQTPSHQVTQMGQEVILRCVPISNHLYFYWYRQILGQKVEFLVSFYNNEISEKSEIFDDQFSVERPDGSNFTLKIRSTKLEDSAMYFCASNPGTLLTDTQYFGPGTRLTVL.

In its sample, this clonotype was seen a few times. The chain employs TRBV2 and TRBJ1-5; maybe TRBD1 (5 bases). The CDR3 loop spans 15 amino acids. Per the germline V gene, CDR1 is SNHLY and CDR2 is FYNNEI. V was trimmed by 3 bases and J by 0 bases, leaving 9 bases between them. The CDR3 loop is CASSDRASSNQPQHF. The CDR3 DNA sequence: TGTGCCAGCAGTGACAGGGCGTCTAGCAATCAGCCCCAGCATTTT. Looking up the rest from reference TRBV2 and TRBJ1-5 gives the full variable domain: EPEVTQTPSHQVTQMGQEVILRCVPISNHLYFYWYRQILGQKVEFLVSFYNNEISEKSEIFDDQFSVERPDGSNFTLKIRSTKLEDSAMYFCASSDRASSNQPQHFGDGTRLSIL.

This clonotype came up a few times. The V and J genes are TRBV5-5 and TRBJ2-1; D may correspond to TRBD1 or TRBD2 (6 bases each). The CDR3 runs to 19 residues. V dropped 3 bases and J dropped 0 bases, with 22 bases sitting between them. Germline CDR1 is SGHKS and CDR2 is YYEKEE (reference sequence). The CDR3 is CASSWAGQGGLGSYNEQFF. DNA of the CDR3: TGTGCCAGCAGCTGGGCGGGGCAAGGGGGTCTTGGCTCCTACAATGAGCAGTTCTTC.

This chain joins TRBV7-8 and TRBJ2-7, with a weak D call TRBD2 (6 bases). The V gene's germline CDR1 is SGHVS and CDR2 FQNEAQ. This CDR3 comprises 15 residues. V was shortened by 5 bases and J by 3 bases, with 17 bases between the two germline ends. The CDR3 reads CASSRSGEGFYEQYF. As DNA, the CDR3 is TGTGCCAGCAGCCGTAGCGGTGAGGGGTTCTACGAGCAGTACTTC.

This clonotype was recorded many times. This rearrangement joins TRBV4-2 to TRBJ1-2, with D hard to call. CDR1 and CDR2 (germline): LGHNA, YNFKEQ. The length of the CDR3 is 14 residues. V lost 7 bases and J 2 bases, leaving 14 bases between the germline ends. CDR3 region: CASTQSRMNYGYTF. CDR3 nucleotide sequence: TGTGCCAGCACCCAGTCGCGGATGAACTATGGCTACACCTTC.